The 15 T cell receptor beta chains below come from one sample, sequenced in a study of CD8+CD57+ T cells in acquired aplastic anemia. Genomic DNA templated the TCR beta VDJ and CDR3 profiling. Via MiXCR, TCRdb re-called the reads, giving one row per CDR3 protein. The table has 50,000 to 65,000 distinct CDR3 sequences, roughly three fifths seen once. Individuals selected for sequencing had exhibited CD8+CD57+ cell expansion on flow cytometry. The sequenced material came from sorted CD4+, CD8+, or CD8+CD57+ T cells (not recorded which) from PBMCs. The receptors were sampled from a human donor with aplastic anemia.

This clonotype was seen at least ten times. The V gene is TRBV12-3 or TRBV12-4, the J gene TRBJ1-6, with D maybe TRBD1 (5 bases). Trimming took off 1 base at V and 10 bases at J, with 11 bases between the two ends. This CDR3 contains 14 residues. This CDR3 reads CASSLVGVRSPLHF. The CDR3 DNA follows: TGTGCCAGCAGTTTAGTAGGGGTTCGCTCACCCCTCCACTTT.

The rearrangement uses TRBV14 and TRBJ2-7, with D unclear. V was pared by 0 bases and J by 7 bases, with 7 bases between. Germline lookup yields CDR1 SGHDN and CDR2 FVKESK. This CDR3 comprises 12 residues. The CDR3 nucleotides are TGTGCCAGCAGCCAAGACAGGCGGGAGCAGTACGTC. Translating gives CASSQDRREQYV.

This clonotype was picked up many times. The rearrangement uses TRBV19 and TRBJ1-4, with TRBD1 as a possible D gene (5 bases). Deletions cut 8 bases from V and 6 bases from J, with 16 bases between. CDR1 and CDR2 (germline): LNHDA, SQIVND (reference sequence). The CDR3 contains 14 residues. CDR3 in DNA: TGTGCCAGTGGGGGGTCGGGAGAGTATGAAAAACTGTTTTTT. Translation: CASGGSGEYEKLFF.

The chain uses TRBV2 and TRBJ2-2; tentatively, D is TRBD1 or TRBD2 (6 bases each). Deletions cut 7 bases from V and 2 bases from J, with 11 bases between. The CDR3 has 14 amino acids. Germline lookup yields CDR1 SNHLY and CDR2 FYNNEI. CDR3 in DNA: TGTGCCAGCAAAGGAGGGGGTAACACCGGGGAGCTGTTTTTT. It encodes CASKGGGNTGELFF.

This clonotype has more than one count but fewer than ten. This rearrangement joins TRBV10-3 to TRBJ2-7; 8 bases fit TRBD1. J lost 1 base, V lost 0 bases, and 2 bases had no gene match. Germline assignment: CDR1 ENHRY and CDR2 SYGVKD. This CDR3 comprises 15 residues. The CDR3 DNA reads TGTGCCATCAGTGAGTCGGGGACAGGATCCTACGAGCAGTACTTC. It is translated as CAISESGTGSYEQYF.

In regard to this clonotype: At one boundary the junction diverges from the germline segment, which might be a read error. The rearrangement links TRBV13 to TRBJ1-2; 8 bases agree with TRBD1. CDR1 and CDR2 from the germline V gene are PRHDT and FYEKMQ (reference sequence). The CDR3 has 13 residues. In nucleotides, the CDR3 is TGTGCCAGCAGCCTCAGGGGGCGTCGTGGCTGCACCTTC. Translating gives CASSLRGRRGCTF.

For this clonotype: Since a much larger clone is just one base distant, this may be a read error. The V and J genes are TRBV28 and TRBJ2-7; the D call may be TRBD1 or TRBD2 (5 bases each). The CDR3 totals 15 residues. Germline lookup yields CDR1 MDHEN and CDR2 SYDVKM. CDR3 protein: CASSEYRDGYNEQFV. CDR3 nucleotide sequence: TGTGCCAGCAGCGAGTACCGGGACGGCTACAATGAGCAGTTCGTC.

This clonotype was counted at least ten times. The rearrangement joins TRBV11-2 to TRBJ2-6; no clear D gene. The germline V gene encodes CDR1 SGHAT and CDR2 FQNNGV. Deletions cut 4 bases from V and 2 bases from J, with 9 bases between. There are 15 residues in the CDR3. As DNA, the CDR3 is TGTGCCAGCAGCTACCACGCGGCTGGGGCCAACGTCCTGACTTTC. Its translation is CASSYHAAGANVLTF. The whole variable domain, filled in from reference TRBV11-2 and TRBJ2-6, reads EAGVAQSPRYKIIEKRQSVAFWCNPISGHATLYWYQQILGQGPKLLIQFQNNGVVDDSQLPKDRFSAERLKGVDSTLKIQPAKLEDSAVYLCASSYHAAGANVLTFGAGSRLTVL.

Many counts were recorded for this clonotype. The rearrangement joins TRBV20-1 to TRBJ1-1; D ambiguous. The germline V and J ends were trimmed by 0 bases and 0 bases, with 14 bases remaining between them. CDR1 is DFQATT, CDR2 SNEGSKA, per germline (reference sequence). CDR3 length: 16 amino acids. Here the CDR3 DNA reads TGCAGTGCTAGAGATCGGTACGAGATTATGAACACTGAAGCTTTCTTT. Its translation: CSARDRYEIMNTEAFF.

The gene calls are TRBV6-1 and TRBJ2-7; maybe TRBD1 (7 bases). Trimming shortened V by 3 bases and J by 4 bases, and 13 bases separated the two germline ends. Germline V gene sequence: CDR1 MNHNS, CDR2 SASEGT. The CDR3 is 14 amino acids. In DNA, the CDR3 is TGTGCCAGCAGTGATTGGACAGGAGGGTACGAGCAGTACTTC. It yields the protein CASSDWTGGYEQYF.

V usage is TRBV4-3 and J usage is TRBJ2-7, with 8 nucleotides matching TRBD2. CDR3 length equals 16 residues. Germline V lookup: CDR1 LGHNA, CDR2 YSLEER. J lost 6 bases, V lost 3 bases, and 13 bases had no gene match. CDR3 bases: TGCGCCAGCAGCCAGGATCTATACGGGGGGGCGACCGAGCAGTACTTC. Translation gives CASSQDLYGGATEQYF.

This clonotype came up once. The rearrangement links TRBV20-1 to TRBJ1-6, with D tentatively TRBD1 (5 bases). Germline assignment: CDR1 DFQATT and CDR2 SNEGSKA (reference sequence). The CDR3 is 15 residues long. Trimming shortened V by 1 base and J by 8 bases, and 15 bases separated the two germline ends. Here the CDR3 DNA reads TGCAGTGCTAGAGGACGAGGGGCTGGATATTCACCCCTCCACTTT. Amino acid sequence: CSARGRGAGYSPLHF.

The V and J genes are TRBV6-5 and TRBJ2-7; perhaps TRBD1 as D (6 bases). The CDR3 extends over 13 amino acids. Trimming shortened V by 2 bases and J by 2 bases, and 7 bases separated the two germline ends. CDR1 is MNHEY and CDR2 is SVGAGI in the germline V gene. The CDR3, as DNA: TGTGCCAGCAGTTACGAGGGGGCCTACGAGCAGTACTTC. Translated, it gives CASSYEGAYEQYF.

A note on this clonotype: The CDR3 does not end in the conserved phenylalanine or tryptophan, so this is likely a read error. The limits of the CDR3 on the DNA are not certain, so only TCRdb's listed CDR3 is given. The chain employs TRBV10-2 and TRBJ2-2; TRBD1 reflects the table's D call only, with no check against the DNA. Counting both end residues, the CDR3 totals 11 amino acids. CDR1 is WSHSY, CDR2 SAAADI, per germline. The CDR3 loop is CASSEGDRAHL.

J is TRBJ1-5 and V is TRBV10-3, with D tentatively TRBD1 (5 bases). V was shortened by 10 bases and J by 6 bases, with 16 bases between the two germline ends. The CDR3 totals 13 residues. Germline V gene sequence: CDR1 ENHRY, CDR2 SYGVKD. In DNA, the CDR3 is TGTGCCACCAGGGAGAATCAGGGTCAGCCCCAGCATTTT. It specifies CATRENQGQPQHF.